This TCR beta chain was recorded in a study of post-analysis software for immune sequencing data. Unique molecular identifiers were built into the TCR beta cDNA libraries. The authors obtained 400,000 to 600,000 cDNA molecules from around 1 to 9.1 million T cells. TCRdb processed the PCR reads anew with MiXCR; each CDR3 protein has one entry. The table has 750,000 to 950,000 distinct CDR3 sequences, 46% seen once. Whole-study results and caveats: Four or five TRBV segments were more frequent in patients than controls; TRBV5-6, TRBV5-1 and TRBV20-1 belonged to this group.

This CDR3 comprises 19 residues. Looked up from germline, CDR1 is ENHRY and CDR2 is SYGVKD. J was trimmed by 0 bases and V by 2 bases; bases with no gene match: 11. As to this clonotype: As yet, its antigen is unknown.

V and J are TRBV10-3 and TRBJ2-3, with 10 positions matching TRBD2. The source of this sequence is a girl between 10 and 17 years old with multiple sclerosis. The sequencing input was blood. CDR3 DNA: TGTGCCATCAGTGAGCCAACTAGCGGGACGACTCAAAGCACAGATACGCAGTATTTT. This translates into CAISEPTSGTTQSTDTQYF.